This is a list of T cell receptor beta chains from one sample in a study of blood T cell repertoires in COVID-19. The protocol was immunoSEQ multiplex PCR, while the TCRdb copy is restricted to in-frame clones and leaves out a portion. The sample yields 100,000 or so clones, approximately 88% seen once. Material for sequencing was peripheral blood. The receptors shown here come from a woman aged 60-70 years with acute or convalescent COVID-19. Both conserved end residues are part of each CDR3.

TRBJ2-1	TRBV7-7	CASSSHPPGGANYNEQFF
TRBJ2-7	TRBV7-9	CASSAGWGGSYEQYF
TRBJ1-3	TRBV28	CASSKQGNTIYF
TRBJ2-3	TRBV6-1	CASSEGGADTQYF
TRBJ2-5	TRBV5-1	CASSPLRQGRGKETQYF
TRBJ2-7	TRBV11-2	CASSPLYEQYF
TRBJ1-2	TRBV4-1	CASSPRGGSNYGYTF
TRBJ1-1	TRBV5-6	CASSLVLNTEAFF
TRBJ2-3	TRBV10-3	CAIRDQDRGVDTQYF
TRBJ2-3	TRBV21-1	CASSKSLWTSGRPADTQYF
TRBJ2-7	TRBV29-1	CSVGQGRWSEQYF
TRBJ1-4	TRBV28	CASSFLGSTNEKLFF
TRBJ2-7	TRBV3-1/TRBV3-2	CASSQGGGSYEQYF
TRBJ1-6	TRBV18	CASSLYTGLDSPLHF
TRBJ2-5	TRBV29-1	CSVSHGETQYF
TRBJ2-1	TRBV3-1/TRBV3-2	CASSPLLTSTYNEQFF
TRBJ1-6	TRBV28	CASLSSYNSPLHF
TRBJ1-5	TRBV3-1/TRBV3-2	CASSQGQQGNQPQHF
TRBJ2-1	TRBV18	CASSPPGQVYNEQFF
TRBJ2-5	TRBV11-3	CASSLGGGQGSRETQYF
TRBJ1-5	TRBV7-8	CASSLDRAESRHF
TRBJ2-2	TRBV3-1/TRBV3-2	CASSRGQGALAGELFF
TRBJ2-3	TRBV5-5	CASSIPGQGVGDTQYF
TRBJ2-1	TRBV29-1	CSVELSAAYNEQFF
TRBJ1-2	TRBV5-1	CASSLLPNGDYGYTF
TRBJ2-5	TRBV7-6	CASSFLQGEEETQYF
TRBJ1-2	TRBV19	CASSQGQGNGYTF
TRBJ1-1	TRBV18	CASSPSGGENTEAFF
TRBJ1-2	TRBV7-9	CASSNGQGEYGYTF